Detailed here is one T cell receptor beta chain. Its antigen is not known. This specimen belongs to a study of lymphopenia after photon versus proton radiotherapy. The method was immunoSEQ multiplex PCR; TCRdb's version includes in-frame clones alone and lacks a portion of them. The sample yields some 30,000 clones, about nine tenths seen once. Notes on the study in general: Relative stability marked proton patients; photon patients lost diversity and naive cells. After lymphocyte nadir, photon-treated repertoires showed oligoclonal expansion, especially CD8+ Temra.

This CDR3 is built from 19 residues. V shed 6 bases and J 1 base; nucleotides not matched to a gene: 17. The germline V gene has CDR1 SGHTA and CDR2 FQGNSA. The rearrangement joins TRBV7-2 to TRBJ2-4, with TRBD1 matching 8 bases. This TCR was recovered from a woman aged 55-69 years with cholangiocarcinoma. Some clones in this sample may be carry-over from other donors' samples. This sample comprised peripheral blood, obtained from a patient treated with proton-based radiotherapy. CDR3 loop: CASRPGTGSPFVAKNIQYF. The CDR3 coding sequence is TGTGCCAGCAGACCAGGGACAGGCAGCCCATTCGTGGCCAAAAACATTCAGTACTTC.